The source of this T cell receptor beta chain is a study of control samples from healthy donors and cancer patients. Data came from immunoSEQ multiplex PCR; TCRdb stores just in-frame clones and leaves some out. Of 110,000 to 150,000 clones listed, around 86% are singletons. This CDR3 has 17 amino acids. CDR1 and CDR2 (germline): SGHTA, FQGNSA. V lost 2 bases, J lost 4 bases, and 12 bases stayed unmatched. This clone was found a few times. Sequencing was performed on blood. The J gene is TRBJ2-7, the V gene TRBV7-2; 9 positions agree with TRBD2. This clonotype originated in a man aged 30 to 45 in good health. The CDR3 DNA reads TGTGCCAGCAGCTTACCCCTCCGGCGGGAGGGCGCATACGAGCAGTACTTC. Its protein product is CASSLPLRREGAYEQYF.